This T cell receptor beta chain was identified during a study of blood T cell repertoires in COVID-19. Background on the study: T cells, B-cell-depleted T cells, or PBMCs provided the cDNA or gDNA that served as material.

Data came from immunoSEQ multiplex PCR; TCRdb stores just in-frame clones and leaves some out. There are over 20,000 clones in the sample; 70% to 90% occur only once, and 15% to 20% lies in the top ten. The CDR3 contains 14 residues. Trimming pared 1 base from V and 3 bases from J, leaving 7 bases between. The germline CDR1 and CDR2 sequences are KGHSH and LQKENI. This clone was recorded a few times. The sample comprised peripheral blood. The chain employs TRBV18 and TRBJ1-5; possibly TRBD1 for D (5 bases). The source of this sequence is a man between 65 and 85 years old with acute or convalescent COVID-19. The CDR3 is CASSPLRDNQPQHF. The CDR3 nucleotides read TGTGCCAGCTCACCACTCAGGGACAATCAGCCCCAGCATTTT.